The TCR beta chain under discussion was sequenced for a study of shared clonotypes between healthy human individuals. Broader study findings: All-four-donor shared clonotypes had higher generation probabilities than non-shared clonotypes did. Measured sharing among donors was expected to vary with sequencing depth. Generally, naive subsets came out with larger estimated richness than memory subsets.

Nashville, Tennessee was home to all donors, who were Caucasian adults. The repertoire was sequenced with immunoSEQ multiplex PCR; TCRdb's copy has only in-frame clones and lacks some. Among over 1.4 million clones listed, roughly 97% were seen once. Note on this clone: The antigen is not known.

The germline CDR1 and CDR2 sequences are MDHEN and SYDVKM. V lost 7 bases, J lost 2 bases, and 8 bases stayed unmatched. This CDR3 has 17 amino acids. The TCR comes from a man aged 30 to 39 in good health. The chain employs TRBV28 and TRBJ2-6; 10 bases match TRBD1. The sequenced sample consisted of naive CD4+ T cells sorted from blood. Subset meaning: CD45RA+ positively selected. Here the CDR3 DNA reads TGTGCCAGCACTTCGGGACAGGGGTTCCCTGGGGCCAACGTCCTGACTTTC. This encodes CASTSGQGFPGANVLTF.